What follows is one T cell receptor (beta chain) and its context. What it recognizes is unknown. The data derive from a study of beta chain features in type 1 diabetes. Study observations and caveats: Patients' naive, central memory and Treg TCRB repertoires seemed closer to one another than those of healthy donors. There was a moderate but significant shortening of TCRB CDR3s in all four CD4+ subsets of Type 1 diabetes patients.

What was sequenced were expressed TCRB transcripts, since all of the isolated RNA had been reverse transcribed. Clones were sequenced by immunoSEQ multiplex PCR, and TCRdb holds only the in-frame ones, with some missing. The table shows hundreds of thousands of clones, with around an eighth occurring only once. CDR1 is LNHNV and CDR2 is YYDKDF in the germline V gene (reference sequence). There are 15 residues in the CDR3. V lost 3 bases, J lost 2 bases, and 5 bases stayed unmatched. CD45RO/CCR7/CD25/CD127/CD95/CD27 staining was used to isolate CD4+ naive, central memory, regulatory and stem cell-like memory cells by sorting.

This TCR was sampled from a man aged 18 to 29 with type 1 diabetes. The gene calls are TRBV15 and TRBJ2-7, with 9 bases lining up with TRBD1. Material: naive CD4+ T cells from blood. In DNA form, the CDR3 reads TGTGCCACCAGCAGCAGACAGGGGGGACCCTACGAGCAGTACTTC. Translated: CATSSRQGGPYEQYF.